Below, 31 T cell receptor beta chains from the same sample are listed, as sequenced in a study of human T cells and chemical hapten exposure. Documented time point: patch test 3, about 24 weeks after DPC sensitization. This sample's treatment: therapeutic diphenylcyclopropenone sensitization with weekly scalp DPC. MiXCR, run by TCRdb on the RACE reads, gives a single entry per CDR3 protein. The sample gives roughly 100,000 distinct CDR3 sequences, around 35% of which show up once; approximately 3% is in the top ten. The sequences come from whole blood, collected in connection with sensitization to the hapten diphenylcyclopropenone (DPC). These receptors originate from a man in his forties with alopecia areata. Some clones in this sample may be carry-over from other donors' samples.

The genes are TRBV2 and TRBJ2-6, with a tentative D call TRBD1 (6 bases). Germline values: CDR1 SNHLY, CDR2 FYNNEI. V lost 5 bases, J lost 4 bases, and 12 bases lay in between. The CDR3 totals 15 residues. CDR3 in DNA: TGTGCCAGCAGTCCACAGGGCCCCGGGGCCAACGTCCTGACTTTC. Encoded protein: CASSPQGPGANVLTF.

This clonotype was picked up a small number of times. The chain couples TRBV5-4 to TRBJ2-5; D is ambiguous. The CDR3 is made up of 13 amino acids. Germline V gene data show CDR1 as SGHNT and CDR2 as YYREEE (reference sequence). V was clipped by 4 bases and J by 5 bases, with 12 bases between them. This CDR3 reads CASSPDEFETQYF. The CDR3 DNA is TGTGCCAGCAGCCCGGACGAGTTTGAGACCCAGTACTTC.

The V call is TRBV9, the J call TRBJ2-5; weak D call: TRBD2 (5 bases). CDR1 SGDLS and CDR2 YYNGEE come from the germline V gene. V was clipped by 1 base and J by 0 bases, with 7 bases between them. The CDR3 covers 14 residues. This CDR3 reads CASSVSGYQETQYF. As DNA, the CDR3 is TGTGCCAGCAGCGTATCGGGGTACCAAGAGACCCAGTACTTC.

This clonotype appeared a few times. The chain links TRBV6-6 to TRBJ2-2, with TRBD1 matching 8 bases. The CDR3 has 18 amino acids. Germline CDR1 MNHNY, CDR2 SVGAGI (reference sequence). V was pared by 7 bases and J by 1 base, with 14 bases of the junction left unmatched. The CDR3 DNA reads TGTGCCAGCAACCCGGGCGGGTCACAGGGGGGGAACACCGGGGAGCTGTTTTTT. This encodes CASNPGGSQGGNTGELFF.

In its sample, this clonotype was seen a few times. V and J are TRBV28 and TRBJ2-4; 8 positions match TRBD2. Losses at the gene ends were 6 bases for V and 5 bases for J; bases not matched to a gene: 12. The CDR3 has 16 residues. Germline lookup yields CDR1 MDHEN and CDR2 SYDVKM. The CDR3 loop reads CASSPRGGSRENIQYF. The CDR3 DNA sequence: TGTGCCAGCAGCCCCCGGGGGGGCTCTAGGGAAAACATTCAGTACTTC.

The CDR3 spells CSVPGTQTDTQYF. CDR3 coding DNA: TGCAGCGTTCCTGGGACTCAAACAGATACGCAGTATTTT. The genes are TRBV29-1 and TRBJ2-3; perhaps TRBD2 as D (6 bases). Trimming removed 5 bases at V and 3 bases at J, with 12 bases between. The germline gives CDR1 SQVTM, CDR2 ANQGSEA. The CDR3 covers 13 residues.

The genes are TRBV11-3 and TRBJ2-7, with D possibly being TRBD1 or TRBD2 (5 bases each). Germline V gene data show CDR1 as SGHNT and CDR2 as YENEEA. Deletions cut 5 bases from V and 2 bases from J, with 7 bases between. CDR3 size: 12 residues. The DNA for the CDR3 is TGTGCCAGCAGCCGGGGACCCTACGAGCAGTACGTC. Its translation: CASSRGPYEQYV.

The sample holds a few counts of this clonotype. The rearrangement joins TRBV27 to TRBJ1-2, with D perhaps matching TRBD1 (6 bases). The CDR3 length is 20 residues. Germline-derived CDR1 and CDR2 are MNHEY and SMNVEV (reference sequence). V lost 3 bases, J lost 0 bases, and 26 bases lay in between. CDR3 coding DNA: TGTGCCAGCAGTTTTGTCCCTTACAGGGTCCTAGGGACCGCTAACTATGGCTACACCTTC. This sequence encodes CASSFVPYRVLGTANYGYTF.

This clonotype was counted a few times. This chain links TRBV28 with TRBJ2-5; possibly TRBD1 or TRBD2 for D (5 bases each). Germline assignment: CDR1 MDHEN and CDR2 SYDVKM. Trimming took 6 bases from V and 5 from J, leaving 16 bases between them. The CDR3 is made up of 14 amino acids. The CDR3 nucleotides read TGTGCCAGCAGGAGGGGCCACGTCATGGAGACCCAGTACTTC. It is translated as CASRRGHVMETQYF.

This clonotype was seen a handful of times. The chain uses TRBV27 and TRBJ2-3; 8 bases align to TRBD2. J gave up 0 bases and V 8 bases, and 10 bases lay outside the gene matches. From germline, CDR1 is MNHEY and CDR2 SMNVEV (reference sequence). The CDR3 consists of 16 residues. The CDR3 DNA follows: TGTGCCAGCCCTCGGGGTGCTAGCGGGAGCACAGATACGCAGTATTTT. Amino acid sequence: CASPRGASGSTDTQYF.

This clonotype was recorded a few times. This chain connects TRBV2 to TRBJ2-6, with D uncertain. This CDR3 is built from 14 residues. V dropped 4 bases and J dropped 1 base, with 5 bases sitting between them. Germline CDR1 SNHLY, CDR2 FYNNEI. CDR3 sequence reads: CASSGTSGANVLTF. DNA of the CDR3: TGTGCCAGCAGTGGGACGTCTGGGGCCAACGTCCTGACTTTC.

The table lists this clonotype with a few counts. The rearrangement joins TRBV7-2 to TRBJ2-5; D not resolved. The CDR3 is 16 amino acids. Per the germline V gene, CDR1 is SGHTA and CDR2 is FQGNSA. The V and J ends lost 1 base and 1 base respectively, with 13 bases between them. The CDR3 loop reads CASSLGAVLFQETQYF. CDR3 nucleotide sequence: TGTGCCAGCAGCTTAGGTGCTGTCCTATTCCAAGAGACCCAGTACTTC.

This clonotype was picked up a small number of times. This rearrangement joins TRBV3-2 to TRBJ2-7; TRBD1, the D gene given by the table, was not confirmed from the DNA. TRBV3-2 is tagged as a pseudogene. The CDR3 consists of 16 residues. The CDR3 region is CASSQEQRLPYYEQYF. CDR3 nucleotide sequence: TGTGCCAGCAGCCAAGAACAGCGTCTCCCCTACTACGAGCAGTACTTC.

This clonotype was counted only a few times. This chain uses TRBV5-4 with TRBJ2-1; no clear D gene. V was shortened by 0 bases and J by 0 bases, with 7 bases between the two germline ends. CDR3 length equals 15 residues. Germline V gene data show CDR1 as SGHNT and CDR2 as YYREEE (reference sequence). The CDR3 bases are TGTGCCAGCAGCTTGGACAGCTACTCCTACAATGAGCAGTTCTTC. Its protein is CASSLDSYSYNEQFF.

To note about this clonotype: A read error may account for a junction end that differs from germline. The chain joins TRBV4-3 to TRBJ2-5; 12 nucleotides align to TRBD2. The germline V gene encodes CDR1 LGHNA and CDR2 YSLEER. The CDR3 totals 19 residues. The CDR3 DNA reads as TGTGCCAGCAGCCCACGTCGGGCGACTAGCGGGAGTGACCAAGAGACCCAGTACTTC. Its translation: CASSPRRATSGSDQETQYF.

The chain employs TRBV7-9 and TRBJ2-3; D is unresolved. The CDR3 covers 13 residues. V was clipped by 4 bases and J by 2 bases, with 7 bases between them. Germline V lookup: CDR1 SEHNR, CDR2 FQNEAQ (reference sequence). Here the CDR3 reads CASSSRITDTQYF. DNA for the CDR3: TGTGCCAGCAGCTCAAGGATCACAGATACGCAGTATTTT.

This clonotype was picked up a small number of times. The chain is built from TRBV5-1 and TRBJ1-5, with D maybe TRBD1 (6 bases). Germline V gene lookup returns CDR1 SGHRS and CDR2 YFSETQ. Trimming stripped 1 base from V and 4 bases from J, with 12 bases between. This CDR3 spans 15 amino acids. The CDR3, as DNA: TGCGCCAGCAGCTTGACAGGGCAAGCAAATCAGCCCCAGCATTTT. Its translation is CASSLTGQANQPQHF. Looking up the rest from reference TRBV5-1 and TRBJ1-5 gives the full variable domain: KAGVTQTPRYLIKTRGQQVTLSCSPISGHRSVSWYQQTPGQGLQFLFEYFSETQRNKGNFPGRFSGRQFSNSRSEMNVSTLELGDSALYLCASSLTGQANQPQHFGDGTRLSIL.

V usage is TRBV7-9 and J usage is TRBJ2-3; 13 bases are shared with TRBD2. With V trimmed by 5 bases and J by 0 bases, 5 bases remained unmatched. From germline, CDR1 is SEHNR and CDR2 FQNEAQ (reference sequence). The CDR3 loop spans 17 amino acids. CDR3 sequence (DNA): TGTGCCAGCAGCCGGGGGACTAGCGGGATGAGCACAGATACGCAGTATTTT. Protein product: CASSRGTSGMSTDTQYF.

The chain links TRBV20-1 to TRBJ2-7; 8 nucleotides align to TRBD2. The CDR3 consists of 15 residues. Unmatched junction bases numbered 11, after V lost 3 bases and J lost 4 bases. Germline V gene sequence: CDR1 DFQATT, CDR2 SNEGSKA (reference sequence). In nucleotides, the CDR3 is TGCAGTGCTAGCCCCGCGAGCGGGAGTTTTTACGAGCAGTACTTC. Translation gives CSASPASGSFYEQYF.

Regarding this clonotype: At one of its ends the junction is not consistent with the germline gene, which may arise from a read error. The gene calls are TRBV7-7 and TRBJ2-5, with a weak D call TRBD2 (7 bases). Germline lookup yields CDR1 SSHAT and CDR2 FNYEAQ (reference sequence). The CDR3 consists of 16 residues. CDR3 sequence: CASSLGWGGASETQYF. The CDR3 nucleotides are TGTGCTAGCAGCTTGGGCTGGGGGGGCGCGTCTGAGACCCAGTACTTC.

The CDR3 protein is CASSLVGQHQETQYF. The CDR3 DNA sequence: TGTGCCAGCAGCTTAGTGGGACAGCACCAAGAGACCCAGTACTTC. The chain joins TRBV7-2 to TRBJ2-5; 7 nucleotides match TRBD1. V was clipped by 1 base and J by 0 bases; unmatched bases: 2. In germline, CDR1 is SGHTA, CDR2 FQGNSA. This CDR3 has 15 residues.

This clonotype was observed a few times. The chain joins TRBV28 to TRBJ2-7, with 8 bases fitting TRBD2. This CDR3 contains 15 residues. CDR1 and CDR2 (germline): MDHEN, SYDVKM. The V gene end was trimmed by 4 bases and the J gene end by 6 bases; junction bases not matched to a gene: 11. Written as DNA, the CDR3 is TGTGCCAGCAGTTCCATATCGGGGGCGGGGGGCGAGCAGTACTTC. This codes for CASSSISGAGGEQYF.

The sample holds many counts of this clonotype. The chain couples TRBV20-1 to TRBJ2-3; 12 bases line up with TRBD2. V trimming: 1 base; J trimming: 0 bases; junction bases outside the gene matches: 8. CDR1 is DFQATT, CDR2 SNEGSKA, per germline (reference sequence). This CDR3 is 18 amino acids long. Written as DNA, the CDR3 is TGCAGTGCTAGAGGGTCGAGGACTAGCGGGAATAGCACAGATACGCAGTATTTT. Its protein product is CSARGSRTSGNSTDTQYF.

The CDR3 region is CASRVPQGNDEAFF. In DNA, the CDR3 is TGTGCCAGCAGAGTACCTCAGGGAAATGATGAAGCTTTCTTT. The rearrangement joins TRBV6-5 to TRBJ1-1; D may be TRBD1 (5 bases). Germline CDR1 reads MNHEY; CDR2 reads SVGAGI. The length of the CDR3 is 14 residues. V was trimmed by 6 bases and J by 7 bases, leaving 18 bases between them.

The rearrangement uses TRBV6-1 and TRBJ1-6; weak D call: TRBD1 (6 bases). There are 17 residues in the CDR3. The germline V and J ends were trimmed by 0 bases and 5 bases, with 14 bases remaining between them. Germline-derived CDR1 and CDR2 are MNHNS and SASEGT. This CDR3 reads CASSEASPQGHNSPLHF. In nucleotides, the CDR3 is TGTGCCAGCAGTGAAGCGAGCCCACAGGGACATAATTCACCCCTCCACTTT.

The chain carries TRBV29-1 and TRBJ1-2; TRBD1 matches 10 bases. The CDR3 loop spans 11 amino acids. CDR1 is SQVTM, CDR2 ANQGSEA, per germline. The CDR3 DNA is TGCGGCACTGGACAGGGGGGGGTAGACACCTTC. Its protein is CGTGQGGVDTF.

This clonotype was seen only a few times. The V gene is TRBV5-4, the J gene TRBJ2-1; 7 nucleotides line up with TRBD2. The junction had 1 base not matched to a gene; V was cut back by 0 bases and J by 4 bases. The CDR3 contains 14 residues. CDR1 is SGHNT, CDR2 YYREEE, per germline (reference sequence). The CDR3 sequence: CASSLEGLYNEQFF. The CDR3 region has the DNA TGTGCCAGCAGCTTGGAGGGACTATACAATGAGCAGTTCTTC.

The chain combines TRBV30 with TRBJ2-3, with a tentative D call TRBD2 (6 bases). Looked up from germline, CDR1 is GTSNPN and CDR2 is SVGIG (reference sequence). The V end was cut by 4 bases, the J end by 6 bases, with 14 bases between. This CDR3 is built from 13 residues. CDR3 sequence: CAWIPDYSDTQYF. In DNA form, the CDR3 reads TGTGCCTGGATCCCGGACTACTCTGATACGCAGTATTTT.

The V and J genes are TRBV5-1 and TRBJ1-5, with D perhaps matching TRBD1 (6 bases). Trimming took off 6 bases at V and 0 bases at J, with 16 bases between the two ends. Germline CDR1 reads SGHRS; CDR2 reads YFSETQ. The CDR3 loop spans 16 amino acids. The CDR3: CASIVIQGFSNQPQHF. For the CDR3, the DNA is TGCGCCAGCATCGTCATACAGGGTTTTAGCAATCAGCCCCAGCATTTT.

The chain carries TRBV6-6 and TRBJ1-2, with D unresolved. The V and J ends lost 4 bases and 3 bases respectively, with 15 bases between them. CDR3 length: 15 residues. CDR1 MNHNY and CDR2 SVGAGI come from the germline V gene (reference sequence). The CDR3 is CASSLGVFPDYGYTF. CDR3 in DNA: TGTGCCAGCAGTTTGGGAGTTTTCCCCGACTATGGCTACACCTTC.

The V gene is TRBV20-1, the J gene TRBJ2-1; D might be TRBD2 (5 bases). Germline CDR1 is DFQATT and CDR2 is SNEGSKA (reference sequence). The V gene lost 1 base and the J gene lost 4 bases, with 23 bases spanning the gap. The CDR3 contains 18 residues. DNA of the CDR3: TGCAGTGCTAGAGGGGTGGTCGTCAGCGGAATTCAATACAATGAGCAGTTCTTC. Protein: CSARGVVVSGIQYNEQFF.